The 16 T cell receptor beta chains given below trace back to one sample, sequenced in a study of T cell repertoires in cytomegalovirus infection. A single record per CDR3 protein comes from TCRdb applying MiXCR to the reads. The sample lists nearly 550,000 distinct CDR3 sequences, about 15% occurring once. Sample: CD8+ T cells from PBMCs. These receptors all stem from a human donor in good health (CMV status not recorded). Some clones in this sample may be carry-over from other donors' samples.

There are a few counts of this clonotype. The chain couples TRBV4-1 to TRBJ2-1; possible D gene TRBD2, 5 bases. The V and J ends lost 2 bases and 6 bases respectively, with 20 bases between them. Germline V gene data show CDR1 as MGHRA and CDR2 as YSYEKL. This CDR3 comprises 17 residues. The CDR3 DNA reads as TGCGCCAGCAGCCAATCGCCCCCAGAGGGTCTGGGCAATGAGCAGTTCTTC. It translates to CASSQSPPEGLGNEQFF.

In this sample, this clonotype turned up many times. The J gene is TRBJ1-6, the V gene TRBV10-2, with TRBD1 identical over 7 bases. Germline CDR1 WSHSY, CDR2 SAAADI. This CDR3 is built from 15 residues. V was pared by 3 bases and J by 9 bases, with 8 bases of the junction left unmatched. For the CDR3, the DNA is TGCGCCAGCAGTGAAGGAGAGGGGGCAAGTTCACCCCTCCACTTT. Amino acids: CASSEGEGASSPLHF.

This clonotype was seen more than once but under ten times. Possible read error: a much larger clone is one base away. The chain couples TRBV5-6 to TRBJ2-7, with 10 nucleotides matching TRBD1. The CDR3 covers 14 residues. Germline V gives CDR1 SGHDT, CDR2 YYEEEE. V trimming: 3 bases; J trimming: 5 bases; junction bases outside the gene matches: 5. In nucleotides, the CDR3 is TGTGCCAGCAGCTCCGGGACAGGGGTACACGAGCAGTACTTC. It encodes CASSSGTGVHEQYF.

At least ten counts were recorded for this clonotype. CDR3 region: CASSPGTAILYEQYF. CDR3 bases: TGTGCCAGCAGTCCCGGGACAGCTATCCTTTACGAGCAGTACTTC. V and J are TRBV28 and TRBJ2-7; TRBD1 agrees at 7 bases. Germline V CDR1 and CDR2: MDHEN, SYDVKM. Trimming at V came to 5 bases and at J to 4 bases, leaving 11 bases not matched to a gene. CDR3 length: 15 amino acids.

V and J are TRBV28 and TRBJ1-2, with 9 bases identical to TRBD1. The CDR3 is 18 residues long. Germline assignment: CDR1 MDHEN and CDR2 SYDVKM. The V gene end was trimmed by 3 bases and the J gene end by 2 bases; junction bases not matched to a gene: 13. CDR3 nucleotides: TGTGCCAGCAGTTTGCCCGGGACAGGGCTTTTGAAGAACTATGGCTACACCTTC. Protein product: CASSLPGTGLLKNYGYTF.

The V call is TRBV24-1, the J call TRBJ2-1; TRBD2 agrees at 7 bases. The trim removed 4 bases at V and 0 bases at J, leaving 8 bases unmatched. This CDR3 comprises 17 residues. The germline V gene has CDR1 KGHDR and CDR2 SFDVKD. DNA for the CDR3: TGTGCCACCAGTGACAATAGCGGGTGGAGCTCCTACAATGAGCAGTTCTTC. It translates to CATSDNSGWSSYNEQFF.

This clonotype appeared a few times. The rearrangement uses TRBV11-2 and TRBJ1-2; no clear D gene. The CDR3 spans 15 residues. V lost 3 bases, J lost 0 bases, and 11 bases lay in between. Germline V gene sequence: CDR1 SGHAT, CDR2 FQNNGV. This chain's CDR3 is CASSFPRTANYGYTF. The CDR3 DNA follows: TGTGCCAGCAGCTTTCCGCGGACGGCTAACTATGGCTACACCTTC. The whole variable domain, filled in from reference TRBV11-2 and TRBJ1-2, reads EAGVAQSPRYKIIEKRQSVAFWCNPISGHATLYWYQQILGQGPKLLIQFQNNGVVDDSQLPKDRFSAERLKGVDSTLKIQPAKLEDSAVYLCASSFPRTANYGYTFGSGTRLTVV.

This clonotype was counted ten times or more. J is TRBJ1-5 and V is TRBV2, with D uncertain. The V gene's germline CDR1 is SNHLY and CDR2 FYNNEI. CDR3 size: 14 residues. V was cut by 6 bases and J by 0 bases, with 9 bases left in between. The CDR3 region is CASRTETSNQPQHF. The CDR3 DNA sequence: TGTGCCAGCAGGACTGAGACTAGCAATCAGCCCCAGCATTTT.

The J gene is TRBJ2-3, the V gene TRBV6-1; tentatively, D is TRBD1 or TRBD2 (5 bases each). The CDR3 has 16 residues. Germline CDR1 reads MNHNS; CDR2 reads SASEGT. Deletions cut 7 bases from V and 3 bases from J, with 20 bases between. CDR3 nucleotide sequence: TGTGCCAGCAATGGGGCCAGGGACCGCAGGACAGATACGCAGTATTTT. It specifies CASNGARDRRTDTQYF.

The count of this clonotype is one. One base away lies a much larger clone, so this may be a sequencing read error. A read error is likely, as this CDR3 ends without the conserved phenylalanine or tryptophan. The CDR3 region is CASSYSRRYSYNEQFL. The CDR3 DNA reads as TGTGCCAGCAGTTACTCCCGGAGGTATTCCTACAATGAGCAGTTCTTA. The J gene is TRBJ2-1, the V gene TRBV6-6, with D possibly matching TRBD2 (5 bases). This CDR3 comprises 16 residues. Trimming left V 0 bases short and J 1 base short, with 10 bases between. Germline CDR1 and CDR2: MNHNY and SVGAGI (reference sequence).

This clonotype has at least ten counts. The J gene is TRBJ2-1, the V gene TRBV7-2; a possible D gene is TRBD2 (5 bases). Trimming removed 7 bases at V and 4 bases at J, with 14 bases between. The germline V gene encodes CDR1 SGHTA and CDR2 FQGNSA. CDR3 length equals 14 residues. CDR3 protein: CASKYRPGYNEQFF. For the CDR3, the DNA is TGTGCCAGCAAGTACCGTCCGGGATACAATGAGCAGTTCTTC.

This clonotype was seen many times. The rearrangement links TRBV28 to TRBJ2-7; perhaps TRBD2 as D (6 bases). V was clipped by 5 bases and J by 3 bases, with 17 bases between them. Germline assignment: CDR1 MDHEN and CDR2 SYDVKM. The CDR3 covers 15 residues. CDR3 amino acids: CASSTGTRGLYEQYF. In nucleotides, the CDR3 is TGTGCCAGCAGTACCGGGACGCGGGGACTCTACGAGCAGTACTTC.

This clonotype was seen at least ten times. The V gene is TRBV11-2, the J gene TRBJ1-1; the match to TRBD1 covers 9 bases. The V gene end was trimmed by 2 bases and the J gene end by 4 bases; junction bases not matched to a gene: 11. This CDR3 is built from 17 residues. CDR1 is SGHAT, CDR2 FQNNGV, per germline. DNA for the CDR3: TGTGCCAGCAGCTTATGGGGGACAGGGACCGAGGGCACTGAAGCTTTCTTT. Protein product: CASSLWGTGTEGTEAFF.

This clonotype appeared a few times. The genes are TRBV5-5 and TRBJ2-1; D may be TRBD2 (6 bases). Germline V gene sequence: CDR1 SGHKS, CDR2 YYEKEE (reference sequence). The CDR3 is 17 residues long. Trimming pared 3 bases from V and 0 bases from J, leaving 16 bases between. The CDR3 is CASSWLTGEASYNEQFF. In DNA, the CDR3 is TGTGCCAGCAGCTGGCTAACGGGAGAGGCCTCCTACAATGAGCAGTTCTTC.

The chain has TRBV27 and TRBJ2-1; 7 positions match TRBD2. Unmatched junction bases numbered 6, after V lost 0 bases and J lost 4 bases. This CDR3 region has 16 residues. Germline CDR1 and CDR2: MNHEY and SMNVEV (reference sequence). The CDR3 spells CASSLSRGSVYNEQFF. The DNA of the CDR3 is TGTGCCAGCAGTTTATCCCGCGGGAGCGTTTACAATGAGCAGTTCTTC.

The table lists this clonotype with many counts. This sequence joins TRBV7-3 and TRBJ1-2; D perhaps matches TRBD1 (5 bases). Germline CDR1 reads SGHTA; CDR2 reads FQGTGA. V lost 5 bases and J lost 10, with 17 bases in between. The CDR3 is 13 residues long. In DNA form, the CDR3 reads TGTGCCAGCAGCGGGGCCGGGGACTCAGCCTACACCTTC. Protein sequence: CASSGAGDSAYTF.